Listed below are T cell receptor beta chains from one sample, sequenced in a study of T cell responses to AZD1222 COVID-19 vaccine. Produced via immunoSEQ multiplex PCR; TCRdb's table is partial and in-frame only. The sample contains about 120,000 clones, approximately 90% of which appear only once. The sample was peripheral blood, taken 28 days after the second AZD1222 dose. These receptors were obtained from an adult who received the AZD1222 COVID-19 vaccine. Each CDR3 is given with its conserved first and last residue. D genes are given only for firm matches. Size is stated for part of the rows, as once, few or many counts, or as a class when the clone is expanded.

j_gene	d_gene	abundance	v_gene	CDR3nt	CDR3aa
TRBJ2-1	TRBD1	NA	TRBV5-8	TGTGCCAGCAGCTTGCAGGGGGCCCAAGTCAATGAGCAGTTCTTC	CASSLQGAQVNEQFF
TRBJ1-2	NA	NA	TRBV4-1	TGCGCCAGCAGCCAAGATTATTCAAGCGGCAGGAACTATGGCTACACCTTC	CASSQDYSSGRNYGYTF
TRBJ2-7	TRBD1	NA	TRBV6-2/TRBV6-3	TGTGCCAGCAGTCCCGACAGGGCTGGCTCCTACGAGCAGTACTTC	CASSPDRAGSYEQYF
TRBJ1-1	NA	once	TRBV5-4	TGTGCCAGCAGCGACAGGTTACTTAACACTGAAGCTTTCTTT	CASSDRLLNTEAFF
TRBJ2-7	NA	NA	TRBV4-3	TGCGCCAGCAGCCTTACCGGGACTCCGACCTACGAGCAGTACTTC	CASSLTGTPTYEQYF
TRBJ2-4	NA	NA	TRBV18	TGTGCCAGCCAAGAAGTAGTCAAAAACATTCAGTACTTC	CASQEVVKNIQYF
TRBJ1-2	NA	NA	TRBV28	TGTGCCAGCAGTTTAAGCGGTGAGAAGCCCTATGGCTACACCTTC	CASSLSGEKPYGYTF
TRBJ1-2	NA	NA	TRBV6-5	TGTGCCAGCAGTTACTTATTGAGGCAGACTAACTATGGCTACACCTTC	CASSYLLRQTNYGYTF
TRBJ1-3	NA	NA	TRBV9	TGTGCCAGCACCCCGGAGCTACCTGGAAACACCATATATTTT	CASTPELPGNTIYF
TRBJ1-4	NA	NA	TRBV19	TGTGCCAGTAGTATAAGGAGGATTGGTGAAAAACTGTTTTTT	CASSIRRIGEKLFF
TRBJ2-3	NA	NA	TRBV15	TGTGCCACCAGCAGAGAAGGGGACTTCAGCACAGATACGCAGTATTTT	CATSREGDFSTDTQYF
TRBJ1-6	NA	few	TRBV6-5	TGTGCCAGCAGCCCGAGGACGGAACGGTCACCCCTCCACTTT	CASSPRTERSPLHF
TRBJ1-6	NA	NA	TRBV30	TGTGCCTGGAGTGAAGCTGGGTCACCCCTCCACTTT	CAWSEAGSPLHF
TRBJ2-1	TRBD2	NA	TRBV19	TGTGCCAGTAGTATACTAGGCGGGGGTTACAATGAGCAGTTCTTC	CASSILGGGYNEQFF
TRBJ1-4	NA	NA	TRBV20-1	TGCAGTGCTATCCAGAACGAAAAACTGTTTTTT	CSAIQNEKLFF
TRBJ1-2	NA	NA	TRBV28	TGTGCCAGCAGTTTACAATATGGCTACACCTTC	CASSLQYGYTF